This T cell receptor (beta chain) was captured by sequencing in a study of T cells in Graves' hyperthyroidism and ophthalmopathy (dated by TCRdb to the late 2010s). Background on the whole study: Peripheral blood was collected at initial diagnosis, before any treatment. TCR Vbeta CDR3 sequencing of 120 to 150 peripheral blood samples (roughly 41 ophthalmopathy, about 74 hyperthyroidism and roughly 17 progressor patients) is reported in the paper. For training and testing, the roughly 93 patients in the discovery cohort were randomly divided in a 7:3 ratio. Following sampling, methimazole starting at 30 mg daily was given to hyperthyroidism patients, and high-dose intravenous methylprednisolone was given to ophthalmopathy patients. Prospective prediction of ophthalmopathy was tested in an independent validation cohort of some 20 hyperthyroidism patients and 17 patients who later progressed to ophthalmopathy. In addition, the study compared T-cell repertoires in thyroid tissue and in blood from several Graves' hyperthyroidism patients. To identify distinguishing TCR V-J signatures, a discovery cohort of around 98 patients was used, comprising 43 with Graves' ophthalmopathy and some 57 with stable Graves' hyperthyroidism.

Results the study describes overall, beyond this receptor: In validation, progression to ophthalmopathy was predicted by the model with nearly 71% sensitivity and 72.22% specificity, a median of roughly 6 months before onset. No statistical method was used to set the sample size in advance, and investigators knew the group allocation. A model built on a 13 V-J signature distinguished ophthalmopathy from stable hyperthyroidism, reaching roughly 88% sensitivity and approximately 83% specificity in cross-validation and 80%/75% in testing. Most expanded thyroid clonotypes (frequency above 0.001) were also found in blood, which suggests that blood repertoires may mirror thyroid immune responses.

A patient counted as having stable Graves' hyperthyroidism if no progression to ophthalmopathy occurred over 18 months of follow-up. Hyperthyroidism patients were aged 18 to 65 years and newly diagnosed, with disease duration of less than 2 months. Patients with uncontrolled infections, other autoimmune diseases, pregnancy or lactation were excluded. Diagnoses were based on clinical symptoms, serum thyroxine and TRAb, thyroid ultrasound and orbital computed tomography. PBMCs were isolated from 7.5 to 10 ml of fresh peripheral blood by Ficoll-Paque density gradient centrifugation. Total RNA was extracted with Trizol reagent, and quality was checked on an Agilent 2100 Bioanalyzer. The TCR beta CDR3 regions were amplified from the RNA transcripts. For the first round of RT-PCR on the TCR CDR3, the HTBI primer set was used together with the Qiagen OneStep RT-PCR kit. The libraries were constructed in a second round of multiplex PCR and then size-selected and purified. Libraries were sequenced paired-end with 100 bp reads on an Illumina HiSeq2000. Under the source paper's analysis protocol: Raw data were processed with SOAPnuke, discarding reads with adapters, uncalled bases, mean Phred below 15, or no exact constant-primer or identifier match. High-quality paired reads were merged using COPE v1.2.5, and each unique nucleotide sequence was defined as a clonotype. Clonotypes were aligned to IMGT TRBV, TRBD and TRBJ reference segments using MiTCR v1.1. The analysis was restricted to V-J combinations with a frequency above 0.0001, which together covered 99.2% of the repertoires. A TCS score was defined as the ratio between F50 (clonal expansion) and ExV (chaos), using BLOSUM62-based TCRdist between CDR3 peptides within each V-J. Welch's t-statistics and random forest reduced around 550 V-J features to 13, which were used in a naive Bayes classifier (R e1071). The Morisita-Horn index was used to measure how similar the thyroid and blood repertoires were. TCRdb trimmed public reads at Q25 via fastp, called clones via MiXCR and kept in-frame beta chains. Identical CDR3 protein sequences are pooled into one entry, listed with their most common genes and DNA. The V and J calls reflect TCRdb's pipeline rather than the authors' work. The sample table holds around 700,000 distinct CDR3 sequences, of which about 35% were seen once. Around 30% of the sample is held by the ten biggest clonotypes.

Spanning cysteine to phenylalanine, the CDR3 consists of 15 amino acids. Here the CDR3 DNA is all that survives: 45 bases in frame from base 1. The junction shows trimming of 3 bases on V and 4 bases on J, plus 13 bases between the germline ends. Points on this clonotype: Its antigen has not been determined. The sample holds no much larger clone one base away, and base qualities are not on file.

Input material: blood. The clonotype originates from a woman aged 40 to 50 with Graves' hyperthyroidism. The sequence links TRBV12-3 or TRBV12-4 to TRBJ1-5; there is no confident call for the D gene. CDR3 reads: CASSFSFGVNQPQHF. Here is the DNA: TGTGCCAGCAGTTTCTCTTTTGGCGTGAATCAGCCCCAGCATTTT.